This T cell receptor beta chain is from a study of T cells in narcolepsy. Study in general: Healthy controls were enrolled alongside patients with narcolepsy type 1 or type 2. Study-level findings and limits: No autoreactive T cell clone sequences appeared in some memory CD4+ repertoires. Autoreactive HCRT-specific and TRIB2-specific clonotypes were marked in same-patient CSF-versus-blood CD4+ comparisons. Reportedly, autoreactive clonotypes were serially detected in patients' blood but not controls'.

Trimming shortened V by 0 bases and J by 4 bases, and 10 bases separated the two germline ends. The germline V gene has CDR1 SGHKS and CDR2 YYEKEE (reference sequence). The CDR3 covers 14 residues. Remarks on this clone: What it recognizes is unknown.

Data came from immunoSEQ multiplex PCR; TCRdb stores just in-frame clones and leaves some out. The data show about 32,000 clones, around 77% seen once. The sequence was obtained from a human donor in good health. Sequencing input: memory (CD45RA-) CD4+ T cells from blood. The chain joins TRBV5-5 to TRBJ1-1; D may be TRBD1 (5 bases). DNA for the CDR3: TGTGCCAGCAGCTTGGAGAGGGGCGGCACTGAAGCTTTCTTT. It specifies CASSLERGGTEAFF.